This entry describes one TCR beta chain. Several immunoSEQ plates received, in even portions, the genomic DNA of each subset. The repertoire was sequenced with immunoSEQ multiplex PCR; TCRdb's copy has only in-frame clones and lacks some. The profile shows around 1.4 million clones, just under 99% of them singletons. The record originates from a study of shared clonotypes between healthy human individuals. In germline, CDR1 is SNHLY, CDR2 FYNNEI. The CDR3 is 12 amino acids. The junction had 2 bases not matched to a gene; V was cut back by 8 bases and J by 1 base. The sequenced sample consisted of naive CD4+ T cells sorted from blood. Sample subset: CD45RA+ positively selected. The TCR comes from a man in his thirties or forties in good health. This chain uses TRBV2 with TRBJ2-7, with 7 positions matching TRBD1. DNA of the CDR3: TGTGCCAGCCACAGGGGATCCTACGAGCAGTACTTC. It translates to CASHRGSYEQYF.